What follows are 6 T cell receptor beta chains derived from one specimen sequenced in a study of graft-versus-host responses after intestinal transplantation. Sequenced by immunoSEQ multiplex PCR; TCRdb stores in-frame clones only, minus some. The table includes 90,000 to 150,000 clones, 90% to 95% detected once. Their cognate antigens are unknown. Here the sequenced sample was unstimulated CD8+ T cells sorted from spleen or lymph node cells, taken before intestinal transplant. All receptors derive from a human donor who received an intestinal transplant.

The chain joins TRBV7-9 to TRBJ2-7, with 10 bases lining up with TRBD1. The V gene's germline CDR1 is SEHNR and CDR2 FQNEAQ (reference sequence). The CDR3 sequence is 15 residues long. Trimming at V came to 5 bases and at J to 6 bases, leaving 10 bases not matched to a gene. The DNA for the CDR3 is TGTGCCAGCAGCGCGGTAACCGGGACAGGGGTCGAGCAGTACTTC. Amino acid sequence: CASSAVTGTGVEQYF. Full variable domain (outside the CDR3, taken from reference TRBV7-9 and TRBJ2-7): DTGVSQNPRHKITKRGQNVTFRCDPISEHNRLYWYRQTLGQGPEFLTYFQNEAQLEKSRLLSDRFSAERPKGSFSTLEIQRTEQGDSAMYLCASSAVTGTGVEQYFGPGTRLTVT.

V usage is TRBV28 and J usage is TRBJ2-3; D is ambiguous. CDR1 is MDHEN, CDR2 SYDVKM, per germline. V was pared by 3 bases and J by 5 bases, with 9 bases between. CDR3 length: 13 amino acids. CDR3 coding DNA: TGTGCCAGCAGTTTGATGGTGCAAGATACGCAGTATTTT. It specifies CASSLMVQDTQYF.

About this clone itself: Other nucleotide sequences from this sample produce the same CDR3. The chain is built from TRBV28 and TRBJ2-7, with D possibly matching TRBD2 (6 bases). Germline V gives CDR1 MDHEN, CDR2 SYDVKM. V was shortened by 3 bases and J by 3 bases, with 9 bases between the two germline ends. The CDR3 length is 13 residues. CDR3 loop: CASSFGGGYEQYF. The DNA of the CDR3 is TGTGCCAGCAGTTTCGGGGGAGGCTACGAGCAGTACTTC. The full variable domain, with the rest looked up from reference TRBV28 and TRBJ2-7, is DVKVTQSSRYLVKRTGEKVFLECVQDMDHENMFWYRQDPGLGLRLIYFSYDVKMKEKGDIPEGYSVSREKKERFSLILESASTNQTSMYLCASSFGGGYEQYFGPGTRLTVT.

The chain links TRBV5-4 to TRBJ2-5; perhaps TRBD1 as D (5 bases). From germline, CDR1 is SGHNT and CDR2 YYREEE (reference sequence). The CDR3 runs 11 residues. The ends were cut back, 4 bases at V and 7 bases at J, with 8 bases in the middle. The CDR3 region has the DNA TGTGCCAGCAGCCAGGGTGGGACCCAGTACTTC. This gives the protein CASSQGGTQYF.

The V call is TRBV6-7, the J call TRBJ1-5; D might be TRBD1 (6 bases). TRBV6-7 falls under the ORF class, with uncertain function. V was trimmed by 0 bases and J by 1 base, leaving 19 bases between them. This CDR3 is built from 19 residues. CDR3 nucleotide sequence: TGTGCCAGCAGTTACTCGGACAGAGTTGGAGATATGAGCAATCAGCCCCAGCATTTT. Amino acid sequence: CASSYSDRVGDMSNQPQHF.

CDR3 sequence reads: CASSFGGPWTNEQFF. The CDR3 DNA sequence: TGTGCCAGCAGTTTCGGGGGCCCTTGGACCAATGAGCAGTTCTTC. The chain links TRBV28 to TRBJ2-1; D could derive from TRBD1 or TRBD2 (6 bases each). V dropped 3 bases and J dropped 6 bases, with 15 bases sitting between them. The V gene's germline CDR1 is MDHEN and CDR2 SYDVKM. This CDR3 spans 15 amino acids.